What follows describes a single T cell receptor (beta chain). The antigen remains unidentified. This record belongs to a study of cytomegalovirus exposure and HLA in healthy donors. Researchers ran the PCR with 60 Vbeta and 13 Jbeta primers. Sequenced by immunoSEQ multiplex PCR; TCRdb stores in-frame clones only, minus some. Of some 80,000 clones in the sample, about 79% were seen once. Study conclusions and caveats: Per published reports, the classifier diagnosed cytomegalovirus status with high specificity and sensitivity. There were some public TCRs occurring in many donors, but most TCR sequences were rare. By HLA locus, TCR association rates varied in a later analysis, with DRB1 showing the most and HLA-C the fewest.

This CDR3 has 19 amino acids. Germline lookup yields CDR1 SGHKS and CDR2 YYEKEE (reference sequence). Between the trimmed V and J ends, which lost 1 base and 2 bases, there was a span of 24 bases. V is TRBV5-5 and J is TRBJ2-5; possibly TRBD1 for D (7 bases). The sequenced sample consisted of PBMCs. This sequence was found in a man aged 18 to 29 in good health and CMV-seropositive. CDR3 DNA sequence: TGTGCCAGCAGCTTGCCCCCCCTCTGGAGGGCGGGACAGCAAGAGACCCAGTACTTC. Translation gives CASSLPPLWRAGQQETQYF. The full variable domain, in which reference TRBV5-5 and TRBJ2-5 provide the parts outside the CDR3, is DAGVTQSPTHLIKTRGQQVTLRCSPISGHKSVSWYQQVLGQGPQFIFQYYEKEERGRGNFPDRFSARQFPNYSSELNVNALLLGDSALYLCASSLPPLWRAGQQETQYFGPGTRLLVL.